The text below deals with one TCR beta chain. Its antigen is still unknown. The germline V and J ends were trimmed by 1 base and 6 bases, with 11 bases remaining between them. The CDR3 loop spans 14 amino acids. From germline, CDR1 is MGHRA and CDR2 YSYEKL. This entry comes from a study of OX40 agonist ivuxolimab in advanced cancers. The wider study: Three patients, one with hepatocellular carcinoma and two with cutaneous melanoma, responded partially.

Assay used: immunoSEQ multiplex PCR; TCRdb lists only in-frame clones, some missing. The table includes over 85,000 clones, around nine tenths detected once. Samples of blood were obtained at baseline, on cycle 4 day 1, and on cycle 7 day 1. Overall study results and limits: Relative to CD4+ cells, CD8+ T cells on average had more expanded clones. Both CD4+ and CD8+ T cell populations in blood had undergone clonal expansion by week 6 at 0.1 to 3.0 mg/kg.

This chain links TRBV4-1 with TRBJ2-3; D is unclear. The receptor was derived from an adult with an advanced solid tumor such as melanoma, head and neck, liver or kidney cancer. Sample: CD4+ or CD8+ T cells sorted from blood, taken in a trial of the OX40 agonist ivuxolimab. As DNA, the CDR3 is TGCGCCAGCAGCCAAGCCCCGACCCCGGATACGCAGTATTTT. It specifies CASSQAPTPDTQYF.